A few counts support the clone carrying this T cell receptor (beta chain). Amplification yielded TCR beta CDR3 regions, with RNA transcripts as the source. First-round RT-PCR with HTBI primers amplified the TCR CDR3 region. TCRdb processed the multiplex PCR reads anew with MiXCR; each CDR3 protein has one entry. The sample lists roughly 650,000 distinct CDR3 sequences, about 16% seen once, with roughly 3.3% in the top ten. The entry originates in a study of T cells in Graves' hyperthyroidism and ophthalmopathy. Orbital computed tomography, thyroid ultrasound, serum thyroxine and TRAb, and clinical symptoms together informed the diagnoses. The germline V and J ends were trimmed by 0 bases and 8 bases, with 7 bases remaining between them. This CDR3 is 13 amino acids long. CDR1 is LNHNV and CDR2 is YYDKDF in the germline V gene (reference sequence).

Sequencing was performed on blood. The receptor was derived from a woman aged 40-49 years with Graves' ophthalmopathy. The chain employs TRBV15 and TRBJ1-4; D remains unclear. The DNA of the CDR3 is TGTGCCACCAGCAGAGATGGCCGCGAAAAACTGTTTTTT. Translation gives CATSRDGREKLFF. Combining the CDR3 with reference TRBV15 and TRBJ1-4 gives the whole variable domain DAMVIQNPRYQVTQFGKPVTLSCSQTLNHNVMYWYQQKSSQAPKLLFHYYDKDFNNEADTPDNFQSRRPNTSFCFLDIRSPGLGDTAMYLCATSRDGREKLFFGSGTQLSVL.